Reported below is one TCR beta chain. The antigen remains unidentified. This specimen belongs to a study of OX40 agonist ivuxolimab in advanced cancers. Whole-study context: Hepatocellular carcinoma, melanoma, renal cell or head and neck cancer occurred in dose-escalation patients. A mean age of approximately 64 years, range 23 to 79, was recorded, and roughly 80% were male. Broader study findings: CD4+ T cells averaged fewer expanded clones than CD8+ T cells.

This CDR3 has 15 residues. Unmatched junction bases numbered 4, after V lost 2 bases and J lost 1 base. The V gene's germline CDR1 is SGHTS and CDR2 YDEGEE. Only in-frame clones appear in the TCRdb table, and some are missing; sequencing was by immunoSEQ multiplex PCR. The sample lists 65,000 to 90,000 clones; 88% were seen once. This TCR derives from an adult with an advanced solid tumor such as melanoma, head and neck, liver or kidney cancer. The source was CD4+ or CD8+ T cells sorted from blood, collected in a trial of the OX40 agonist ivuxolimab. The gene calls are TRBV5-8 and TRBJ2-3; 7 bases match TRBD1. Written as DNA, the CDR3 is TGTGCCAGCAGCTTAGGCACAGGGGGCACAGATACGCAGTATTTT. It codes for CASSLGTGGTDTQYF.